The source of this T cell receptor beta chain is a study of cytomegalovirus exposure and HLA in healthy donors. The PCR employed 60 Vbeta primers together with 13 Jbeta primers. Some clones are missing from TCRdb's copy, which holds only in-frame ones; the method was immunoSEQ multiplex PCR. The top ten hold more than 1.5% of the sample, which has some 200,000 clones, around 83% seen once. This CDR3 has 12 residues. V was pared by 8 bases and J by 4 bases, with 3 bases of the junction left unmatched. From germline, CDR1 is LNHNV and CDR2 YYDKDF (reference sequence). Turning to this clone: The antigen remains undetermined.

Study-wide results and caveats: TCR beta V- and J-gene trimming was later associated with a missense DCLRE1C variant.

The chain carries TRBV15 and TRBJ2-3; 7 bases fit TRBD1. This clonotype was obtained from a man aged 50-59 years in good health and CMV-seronegative. Material for sequencing was PBMCs. The CDR3 protein is CATGGQSDTQYF. The CDR3 coding sequence is TGTGCCACCGGGGGACAGTCAGATACGCAGTATTTT.